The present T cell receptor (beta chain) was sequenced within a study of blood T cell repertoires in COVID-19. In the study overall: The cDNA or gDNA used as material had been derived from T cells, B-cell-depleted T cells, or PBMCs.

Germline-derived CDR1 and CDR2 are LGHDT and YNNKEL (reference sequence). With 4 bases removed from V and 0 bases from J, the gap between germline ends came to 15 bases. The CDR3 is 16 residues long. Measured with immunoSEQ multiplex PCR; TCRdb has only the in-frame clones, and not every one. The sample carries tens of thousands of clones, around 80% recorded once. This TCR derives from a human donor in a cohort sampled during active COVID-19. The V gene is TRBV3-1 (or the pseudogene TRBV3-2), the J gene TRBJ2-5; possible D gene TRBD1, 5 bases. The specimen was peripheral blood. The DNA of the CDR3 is TGTGCCAGCAGCCGAGTGGTAGGGGCAGACCAAGAGACCCAGTACTTC. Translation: CASSRVVGADQETQYF.